Listed here are 8 T cell receptor beta chains from one sample, sequenced in a study of OX40 agonist ivuxolimab in advanced cancers. Method: immunoSEQ multiplex PCR; TCRdb's copy keeps in-frame clones and lacks some. Here the sample spans approximately 60,000 clones, around 90% being singletons. The source material was CD4+ or CD8+ T cells sorted from blood, sampled in a trial of the OX40 agonist ivuxolimab. These receptors all come from an adult with an advanced solid tumor such as melanoma, head and neck, liver or kidney cancer.

The chain combines TRBV2 with TRBJ1-1; TRBD1 might be the D (5 bases). V gave up 8 bases and J gave up 4 bases, with 17 bases separating them. Per germline, CDR1 SNHLY and CDR2 FYNNEI. CDR3 length: 14 amino acids. CDR3 in amino acids: CASGWGPLSTEAFF. The CDR3 DNA reads TGTGCCAGCGGCTGGGGCCCACTCAGCACTGAAGCTTTCTTT.

V and J are TRBV27 and TRBJ2-1; D call uncertain. CDR1 and CDR2 from the germline V gene are MNHEY and SMNVEV (reference sequence). This CDR3 has 13 residues. The V end was cut by 2 bases, the J end by 5 bases, with 7 bases between. CDR3 nucleotide sequence: TGTGCCAGCAGTTTAGGTCCCGACAATGAGCAGTTCTTC. This encodes CASSLGPDNEQFF.

This clone came up a few times. This sequence joins TRBV19 and TRBJ2-5, with D maybe TRBD2 (5 bases). The CDR3 spans 15 residues. CDR1 is LNHDA and CDR2 is SQIVND in the germline V gene (reference sequence). V was shortened by 3 bases and J by 3 bases, with 14 bases between the two germline ends. The CDR3 here is CASSMGGAREETQYF. CDR3 coding DNA: TGTGCCAGTAGTATGGGCGGTGCGAGGGAAGAGACCCAGTACTTC. Based on the CDR3 plus reference TRBV19 and TRBJ2-5, the full variable domain is DGGITQSPKYLFRKEGQNVTLSCEQNLNHDAMYWYRQDPGQGLRLIYYSQIVNDFQKGDIAEGYSVSREKKESFPLTVTSAQKNPTAFYLCASSMGGAREETQYFGPGTRLLVL.

The chain couples TRBV14 to TRBJ2-1, with 8 bases identical to TRBD1. The germline V gene has CDR1 SGHDN and CDR2 FVKESK. J gave up 1 base and V 4 bases, and 6 bases lay outside the gene matches. This CDR3 spans 16 amino acids. Here the CDR3 reads CASSPYTGGSYNEQFF. The CDR3 DNA reads TGTGCCAGCAGCCCATACACAGGGGGGTCCTACAATGAGCAGTTCTTC.

This clone has just a few counts. The J gene is TRBJ1-1, the V gene TRBV5-5, with TRBD1 as a possible D gene (5 bases). The CDR3 loop spans 15 amino acids. Trimming stripped 3 bases from V and 1 base from J, with 13 bases between. Germline V gene sequence: CDR1 SGHKS, CDR2 YYEKEE (reference sequence). Here the CDR3 DNA reads TGTGCCAGCAGCTCCCCCGGACACGCGAACACTGAAGCTTTCTTT. Protein: CASSSPGHANTEAFF. The full variable domain, with the rest looked up from reference TRBV5-5 and TRBJ1-1, is DAGVTQSPTHLIKTRGQQVTLRCSPISGHKSVSWYQQVLGQGPQFIFQYYEKEERGRGNFPDRFSARQFPNYSSELNVNALLLGDSALYLCASSSPGHANTEAFFGQGTRLTVV.

The chain couples TRBV5-4 to TRBJ2-3, with 9 bases matching TRBD2. CDR3 size: 15 residues. With V trimmed by 2 bases and J by 6 bases, 7 bases remained unmatched. CDR1 and CDR2 from the germline V gene are SGHNT and YYREEE (reference sequence). The CDR3 DNA sequence: TGTGCCAGCAGCTTACCTAGCGGGGAGGTCGATACGCAGTATTTT. It yields the protein CASSLPSGEVDTQYF. Variable domain in full (rest from reference TRBV5-4 and TRBJ2-3): ETGVTQSPTHLIKTRGQQVTLRCSSQSGHNTVSWYQQALGQGPQFIFQYYREEENGRGNFPPRFSGLQFPNYSSELNVNALELDDSALYLCASSLPSGEVDTQYFGPGTRLTVL.

The chain recombines TRBV6-5 with TRBJ2-5; TRBD1 is a possible D gene (5 bases). The closer fit of TRBJ2-7 to the DNA end suggests the J call may be wrong. Germline CDR1 MNHEY, CDR2 SVGAGI. CDR3 size: 12 residues. This chain's CDR3 is CASSPQGTEQYF. The CDR3 DNA sequence: TGTGCCAGCAGTCCTCAGGGTACCGAGCAGTACTTC.

V and J are TRBV15 and TRBJ2-7, with 11 bases matching TRBD1. Germline V lookup: CDR1 LNHNV, CDR2 YYDKDF (reference sequence). With V trimmed by 8 bases and J by 4 bases, 4 bases remained unmatched. The CDR3 runs to 13 residues. The CDR3 DNA is TGTGCCACCGGACAGGGGGCTTGGTACGAGCAGTACGTC. Its protein is CATGQGAWYEQYV.